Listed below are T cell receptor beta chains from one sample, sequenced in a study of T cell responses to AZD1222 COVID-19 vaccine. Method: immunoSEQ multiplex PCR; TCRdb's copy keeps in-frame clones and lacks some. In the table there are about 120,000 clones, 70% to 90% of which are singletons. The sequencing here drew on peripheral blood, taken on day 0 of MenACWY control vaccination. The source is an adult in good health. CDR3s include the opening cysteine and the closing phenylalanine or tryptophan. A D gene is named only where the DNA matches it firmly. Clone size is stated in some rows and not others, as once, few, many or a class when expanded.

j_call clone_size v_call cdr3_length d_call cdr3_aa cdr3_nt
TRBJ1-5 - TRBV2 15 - CASINGRGGNQPQHF TGTGCCAGCATAAATGGGAGGGGGGGCAATCAGCCCCAGCATTTT
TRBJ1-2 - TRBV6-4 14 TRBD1 CASSLTGEDYGYTF TGTGCCAGCAGTTTGACAGGGGAGGACTATGGCTACACCTTC
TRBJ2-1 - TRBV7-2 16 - CASTPRRASSYNEQFF TGTGCCAGCACCCCTCGTCGGGCCAGCTCCTACAATGAGCAGTTCTTC
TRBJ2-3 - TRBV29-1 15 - CSVEESGLPNDTQYF TGCAGCGTTGAAGAGTCGGGACTCCCGAATGATACGCAGTATTTT
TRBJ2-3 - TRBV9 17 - CASSVSVASYRTDTQYF TGTGCCAGCAGCGTATCAGTAGCCAGCTACAGGACAGATACGCAGTATTTT
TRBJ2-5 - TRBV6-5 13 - CASSSTERETQYF TGTGCCAGCAGCTCGACAGAGAGGGAGACCCAGTACTTC
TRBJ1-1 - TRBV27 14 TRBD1 CASSSSTGGTEAFF TGTGCCAGCAGTTCCTCGACAGGGGGCACTGAAGCTTTCTTT
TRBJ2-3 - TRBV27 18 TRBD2 CASSLKLAGGIPTDTQYF TGTGCCAGCAGTTTGAAGCTAGCGGGGGGGATCCCCACAGATACGCAGTATTTT
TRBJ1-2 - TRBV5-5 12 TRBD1 CASSSPDRPYTF TGTGCCAGCAGCTCCCCGGACAGGCCCTACACCTTC
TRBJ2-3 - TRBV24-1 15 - CATSDPKAGPDTQYF TGTGCCACCAGTGACCCTAAAGCGGGCCCCGATACGCAGTATTTT
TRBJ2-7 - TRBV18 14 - CASSPRSEVYEQYF TGTGCCAGCTCACCACGATCGGAGGTCTACGAGCAGTACTTC
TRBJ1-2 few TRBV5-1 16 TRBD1 CASSSDRRSSNYGYTF TGCGCCAGCAGCTCGGACAGGCGTTCCTCTAACTATGGCTACACCTTC
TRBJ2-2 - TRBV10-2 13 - CARSKANTGELFF TGCGCCAGATCGAAGGCGAACACCGGGGAGCTGTTTTTT
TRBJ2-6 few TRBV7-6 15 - CASSHTDSGANVLTF TGTGCCAGCAGCCATACCGACTCTGGGGCCAACGTCCTGACTTTC
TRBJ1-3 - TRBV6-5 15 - CASSYSIGRRNTIYF TGTGCCAGCAGTTACTCGATCGGCCGACGGAACACCATATATTTT
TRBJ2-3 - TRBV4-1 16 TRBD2 CASSPTAGGYTDTQYF TGCGCCAGCAGCCCCACAGCGGGAGGCTACACAGATACGCAGTATTTT
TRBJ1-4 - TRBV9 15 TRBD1 CASSVGGQGNEKLFF TGTGCCAGCAGCGTAGGGGGACAGGGGAATGAAAAACTGTTTTTT
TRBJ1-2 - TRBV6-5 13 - CASSLREGNGYTF TGTGCCAGCAGTCTAAGGGAGGGCAATGGCTACACCTTC
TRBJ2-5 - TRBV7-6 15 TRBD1 CASSLGQGGMETQYF TGTGCCAGCAGCTTAGGACAGGGTGGTATGGAGACCCAGTACTTC
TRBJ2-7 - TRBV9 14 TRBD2 CASSVGRLAGGLNF TGTGCCAGCAGCGTAGGCCGACTAGCGGGGGGCCTGAACTTC